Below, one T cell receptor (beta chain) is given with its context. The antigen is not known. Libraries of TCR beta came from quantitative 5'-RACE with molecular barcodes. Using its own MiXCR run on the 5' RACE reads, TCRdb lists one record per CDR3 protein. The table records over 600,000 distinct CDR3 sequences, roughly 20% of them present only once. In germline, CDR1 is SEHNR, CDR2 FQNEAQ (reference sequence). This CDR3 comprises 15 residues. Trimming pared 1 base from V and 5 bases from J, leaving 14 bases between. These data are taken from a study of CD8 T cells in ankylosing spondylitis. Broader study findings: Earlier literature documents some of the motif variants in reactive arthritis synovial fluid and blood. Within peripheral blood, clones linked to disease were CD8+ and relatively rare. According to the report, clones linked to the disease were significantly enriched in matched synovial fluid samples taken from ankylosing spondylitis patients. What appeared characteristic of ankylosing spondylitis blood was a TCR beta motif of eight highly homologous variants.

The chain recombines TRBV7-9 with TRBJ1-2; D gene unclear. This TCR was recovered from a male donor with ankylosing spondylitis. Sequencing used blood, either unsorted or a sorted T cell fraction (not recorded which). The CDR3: CASSLVGGDSYGYTF. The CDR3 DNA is TGTGCCAGCAGCTTAGTGGGCGGAGATTCATATGGCTACACCTTC.